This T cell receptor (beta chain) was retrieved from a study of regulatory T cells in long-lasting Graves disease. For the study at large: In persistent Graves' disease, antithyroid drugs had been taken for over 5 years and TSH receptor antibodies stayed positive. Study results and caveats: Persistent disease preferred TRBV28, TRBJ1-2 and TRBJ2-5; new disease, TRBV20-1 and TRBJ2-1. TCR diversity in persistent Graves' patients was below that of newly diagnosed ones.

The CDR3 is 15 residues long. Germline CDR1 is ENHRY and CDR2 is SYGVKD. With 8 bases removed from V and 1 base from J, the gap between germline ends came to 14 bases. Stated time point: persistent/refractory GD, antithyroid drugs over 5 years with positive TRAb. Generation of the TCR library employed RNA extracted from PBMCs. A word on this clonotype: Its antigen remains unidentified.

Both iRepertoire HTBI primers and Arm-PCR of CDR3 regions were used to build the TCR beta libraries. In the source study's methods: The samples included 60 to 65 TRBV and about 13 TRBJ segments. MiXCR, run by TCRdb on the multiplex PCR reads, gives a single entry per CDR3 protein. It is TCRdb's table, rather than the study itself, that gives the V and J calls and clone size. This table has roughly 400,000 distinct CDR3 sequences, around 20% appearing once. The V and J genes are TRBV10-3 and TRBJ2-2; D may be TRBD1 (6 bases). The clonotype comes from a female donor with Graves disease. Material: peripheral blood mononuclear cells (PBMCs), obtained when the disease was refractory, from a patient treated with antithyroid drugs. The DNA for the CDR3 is TGTGCCATCGGAGGACAGAGAGGGAACACCGGGGAGCTGTTTTTT. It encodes CAIGGQRGNTGELFF.